These 20 T cell receptor beta chains were all obtained from the same sample, sequenced in a study of T cells in narcolepsy. The assay was immunoSEQ multiplex PCR, and TCRdb's table has in-frame clones only and misses some. The sample has fewer than 40,000 clones, around 79% seen once. Sequencing used CD45RA- memory CD4+ T cells from PBMCs. These TCRs come from a human donor with narcolepsy.

The V call is TRBV15, the J call TRBJ2-3, with 11 nucleotides matching TRBD2. Germline V lookup: CDR1 LNHNV, CDR2 YYDKDF (reference sequence). The CDR3 is 16 amino acids. V dropped 1 base and J dropped 1; count of bases not matched to a gene: 1. Here the CDR3 DNA reads TGTGCCACCAGCAGAGGACTAGCGGGACGCACAGATACGCAGTATTTT. Its protein is CATSRGLAGRTDTQYF.

The chain combines TRBV15 with TRBJ2-1; the D is unclear. Between the trimmed V and J ends, which lost 1 base and 5 bases, there was a span of 9 bases. From germline, CDR1 is LNHNV and CDR2 YYDKDF (reference sequence). The CDR3 sequence is 14 residues long. The CDR3 DNA is TGTGCCACCAGCAGAGGGACCAGCCACAATGAGCAGTTCTTC. Its translation: CATSRGTSHNEQFF.

The V call is TRBV7-8, the J call TRBJ2-5; TRBD2 aligns across 10 bases. CDR3 length: 16 residues. V shed 5 bases, J shed 4 bases, and the junction held 10 bases outside the gene matches. Germline V gene data show CDR1 as SGHVS and CDR2 as FQNEAQ. CDR3 sequence (DNA): TGTGCCAGCAGCCCCCAGGGGACTAGCGCTAGAGAGACCCAGTACTTC. This encodes CASSPQGTSARETQYF.

This chain joins TRBV4-2 and TRBJ2-3; 10 bases map to TRBD2. The CDR3 length is 14 residues. Germline CDR1 reads LGHNA; CDR2 reads YNFKEQ. The junction had 6 bases not matched to a gene; V was cut back by 0 bases and J by 12 bases. The CDR3 DNA follows: TGTGCCAGCAGCCAAGATTCTAGCGGGAGAGCCCAGTATTTT. This sequence encodes CASSQDSSGRAQYF.

This chain connects TRBV7-2 to TRBJ2-2, with 15 bases lining up with TRBD2. V was pared by 5 bases and J by 8 bases, with 12 bases of the junction left unmatched. Germline values: CDR1 SGHTA, CDR2 FQGNSA. The CDR3 is 18 residues long. The CDR3 protein is CASSPQGLAGGIAGELFF. The CDR3 DNA sequence: TGTGCCAGCAGCCCCCAGGGACTAGCGGGAGGAATCGCTGGGGAGCTGTTTTTT.

This clone was observed once. DNA for the CDR3: TGTGCCAGCAGATCCCTTATGAGGAACACTGAAGCTTTCTTT. Its protein product is CASRSLMRNTEAFF. V usage is TRBV28 and J usage is TRBJ1-1, with D unclear. The V and J ends lost 6 bases and 1 base respectively, with 12 bases between them. This CDR3 is built from 14 residues. Germline CDR1 and CDR2: MDHEN and SYDVKM.

This clone turned up a few times. This sequence joins TRBV6-1 and TRBJ2-7; TRBD2 is a possible D gene (6 bases). The germline V gene has CDR1 MNHNS and CDR2 SASEGT. The germline V and J ends were trimmed by 5 bases and 7 bases, with 21 bases remaining between them. The CDR3 has 15 residues. CDR3 in amino acids: CASSPLAGKLSEQYF. The CDR3 bases are TGTGCCAGCAGTCCCCTTGCGGGAAAGTTAAGTGAGCAGTACTTC.

The CDR3 nucleotides read TGTGCCAGCAGTGAAGACAGGGTCTATGGCTACACCTTC. This encodes CASSEDRVYGYTF. The J gene is TRBJ1-2, the V gene TRBV6-1, with a possible D match to TRBD1 (6 bases). The CDR3 length is 13 residues. Trimming removed 1 base from V and 4 bases from J, with 7 bases in between. In germline, CDR1 is MNHNS, CDR2 SASEGT.

The genes are TRBV5-1 and TRBJ2-1, with D uncertain. The CDR3 contains 14 residues. V lost 4 bases and J lost 5, with 13 bases in between. Germline CDR1 and CDR2: SGHRS and YFSETQ. The CDR3, as DNA: TGCGCCAGCAGCGTTCTCGGCAGAGACAATGAGCAGTTCTTC. This encodes CASSVLGRDNEQFF. The entire variable domain, with the rest obtained from reference TRBV5-1 and TRBJ2-1, is as follows: KAGVTQTPRYLIKTRGQQVTLSCSPISGHRSVSWYQQTPGQGLQFLFEYFSETQRNKGNFPGRFSGRQFSNSRSEMNVSTLELGDSALYLCASSVLGRDNEQFFGPGTRLTVL.

The genes are TRBV9 and TRBJ2-2; 10 bases are a match to TRBD2. The CDR3 contains 18 residues. V dropped 0 bases and J dropped 1; count of bases not matched to a gene: 6. Germline CDR1 is SGDLS and CDR2 is YYNGEE. CDR3 DNA sequence: TGTGCCAGCAGCGTAGAGCTAGCGGGAGTAAGGAACACCGGGGAGCTGTTTTTT. Its protein is CASSVELAGVRNTGELFF.

The genes are TRBV11-3 and TRBJ2-6, with 7 bases lining up with TRBD1. The length of the CDR3 is 18 residues. CDR1 SGHNT and CDR2 YENEEA come from the germline V gene. V shed 5 bases and J 0 bases; nucleotides not matched to a gene: 10. CDR3 residues: CASSPSGTASSGANVLTF. DNA for the CDR3: TGTGCCAGCAGCCCATCCGGGACAGCCTCCTCTGGGGCCAACGTCCTGACTTTC.

V and J are TRBV6-1 and TRBJ2-1; D unresolved. The V gene's germline CDR1 is MNHNS and CDR2 SASEGT. This CDR3 is built from 13 residues. Between the trimmed V and J ends, which lost 8 bases and 1 base, there was a span of 9 bases. In nucleotides, the CDR3 is TGTGCCAGCCTCCGCGTATCCTACAATGAGCAGTTCTTC. Its protein is CASLRVSYNEQFF.

This clone is a singleton in its sample. The junction shows a germline mismatch at one end, possibly a read error. The chain uses TRBV5-8 and TRBJ2-3; 10 bases agree with TRBD1. The germline gives CDR1 SGHTS, CDR2 YDEGEE. The CDR3 is made up of 15 amino acids. CDR3 nucleotides: TGTGCCAGCAGTTTGGGACAGGGGTCTTCAGATACGCAGTATTTT. Protein: CASSLGQGSSDTQYF.

The chain links TRBV6-5 to TRBJ2-7, with 9 bases aligning to TRBD1. Germline trimming cut 4 bases from V and 5 bases from J; bases unmatched to any gene: 12. This CDR3 is built from 16 residues. The V gene's germline CDR1 is MNHEY and CDR2 SVGAGI. CDR3 nucleotides: TGTGCCAGCAGTTTCACACCGGGACAGGGAGGTAACGAGCAGTACTTC. Protein: CASSFTPGQGGNEQYF.

The V call is TRBV5-6, the J call TRBJ1-1, with D maybe TRBD1 (5 bases). The CDR3 is made up of 15 amino acids. Trimming removed 2 bases at V and 2 bases at J, with 13 bases between. Germline V gene data show CDR1 as SGHDT and CDR2 as YYEEEE. CDR3 DNA: TGTGCCAGCAGCTTTCCAACAGGAGGAAACACTGAAGCTTTCTTT. Protein product: CASSFPTGGNTEAFF.

V and J are TRBV25-1 and TRBJ2-5; D not resolved. The V end was cut by 6 bases, the J end by 6 bases, with 8 bases between. Germline V gene lookup returns CDR1 MGHDK and CDR2 SYGVNS. This CDR3 has 11 residues. The DNA of the CDR3 is TGTGCCAGCAGCCAGAAGCAGACCCAGTACTTC. Translated: CASSQKQTQYF.

This clone has only a few counts. At the DNA level, this CDR3 is encoded by other sequences in the same sample as well. This chain links TRBV19 with TRBJ2-7, with D possibly called TRBD1 or TRBD2 (5 bases each). Trimming took 4 bases from V and 2 from J, leaving 12 bases between them. The CDR3 is 14 residues long. The germline V gene encodes CDR1 LNHDA and CDR2 SQIVND (reference sequence). DNA of the CDR3: TGTGCCAGTAGTACCCGGGACGGGGCCTACGAGCAGTACTTC. Translating it yields CASSTRDGAYEQYF.

The rearrangement joins TRBV28 to TRBJ2-5; D unresolved. Germline V gene data show CDR1 as MDHEN and CDR2 as SYDVKM. The V end lost 5 bases, the J end lost 5 bases, and 9 bases lay between the germline ends. CDR3 length: 12 amino acids. The CDR3 DNA follows: TGTGCCAGCAGTACGAAATGGGAGACCCAGTACTTC. Amino acid sequence: CASSTKWETQYF.

The rearrangement links TRBV6-5 to TRBJ1-4; perhaps TRBD1 as D (5 bases). Germline-derived CDR1 and CDR2 are MNHEY and SVGAGI. This CDR3 is built from 15 residues. Trimming took off 6 bases at V and 4 bases at J, with 15 bases between the two ends. Written as DNA, the CDR3 is TGTGCCAGCAGAAAATGGGACCGGCATAATGAAAAACTGTTTTTT. It yields the protein CASRKWDRHNEKLFF.

V and J are TRBV25-1 and TRBJ2-1; D may correspond to TRBD1 or TRBD2 (5 bases each). The CDR3 totals 12 residues. Germline-derived CDR1 and CDR2 are MGHDK and SYGVNS. V was cut by 6 bases and J by 4 bases, with 7 bases left in between. CDR3 nucleotide sequence: TGTGCCAGCAGCGAGGGGTACAATGAGCAGTTCTTC. It specifies CASSEGYNEQFF.